These T cell receptor beta chains were read from a single sample in a study of shared clonotypes between healthy human individuals. The protocol was immunoSEQ multiplex PCR, while the TCRdb copy is restricted to in-frame clones and leaves out a portion. Here the sample spans millions of clones, around 96% being singletons. Source material: naive CD8+ T cells sorted from blood. These receptors were obtained from a young man in good health. The conserved cysteine and the conserved F or W are not part of the CDR3 here. Clone size is stated in some rows and not others, as once, few, many or a class when expanded.

v_gene	abundance	j_gene	CDR3aa
TRBV5-1	NA	TRBJ2-5	ASSFEGGLQETQY
TRBV6-6	NA	TRBJ1-2	ASSSTGGDYGYT
TRBV13	NA	TRBJ2-7	ASSLKLAATPPEQY
TRBV6-5	once	TRBJ2-7	ASSYSIGGVSYEQY
TRBV6-5	NA	TRBJ2-7	ASSPGSDYEQY
TRBV6-6	NA	TRBJ2-1	ASNPPGPEQF
TRBV6-1	NA	TRBJ1-5	ASRGGQANQPQH
TRBV28	NA	TRBJ1-4	ASSSYEGATNEKLF
TRBV5-4	NA	TRBJ1-1	ASRTDGQTSKNTEAF
TRBV9	NA	TRBJ1-1	ASSVGAGTEAF
TRBV7-9	NA	TRBJ2-3	ASSFDPDTQY
TRBV25-1	NA	TRBJ1-2	ASSGAGDGYT
TRBV5-1	NA	TRBJ1-1	ASSFDTNTEAF
TRBV7-9	NA	TRBJ2-1	ASSQLDPDTEQF
TRBV6-5	NA	TRBJ2-1	ASSRLAGANEQF
TRBV7-8	NA	TRBJ2-3	ASSLPGLAGSDTQY
TRBV30	NA	TRBJ2-3	AWSLASGSADTQY
TRBV27	NA	TRBJ2-7	ASSVTSAYEQY
TRBV4-1	NA	TRBJ2-7	ASSPRDRYEQY
TRBV2	NA	TRBJ2-7	ASRRGGTSIRYEQY
TRBV2	NA	TRBJ1-1	ATGPLNTEAF
TRBV27	NA	TRBJ2-3	ASSLLGGGEGTQY
TRBV28	NA	TRBJ1-5	ASREQGRSNQPQH
TRBV9	NA	TRBJ2-3	ASSVAGSSTDTQY
TRBV30	NA	TRBJ1-1	AWRSVPNTEAF
TRBV6-1	NA	TRBJ1-6	ASSEAWVVYNSPLH
TRBV11-2	NA	TRBJ2-6	ASTSGANVLT